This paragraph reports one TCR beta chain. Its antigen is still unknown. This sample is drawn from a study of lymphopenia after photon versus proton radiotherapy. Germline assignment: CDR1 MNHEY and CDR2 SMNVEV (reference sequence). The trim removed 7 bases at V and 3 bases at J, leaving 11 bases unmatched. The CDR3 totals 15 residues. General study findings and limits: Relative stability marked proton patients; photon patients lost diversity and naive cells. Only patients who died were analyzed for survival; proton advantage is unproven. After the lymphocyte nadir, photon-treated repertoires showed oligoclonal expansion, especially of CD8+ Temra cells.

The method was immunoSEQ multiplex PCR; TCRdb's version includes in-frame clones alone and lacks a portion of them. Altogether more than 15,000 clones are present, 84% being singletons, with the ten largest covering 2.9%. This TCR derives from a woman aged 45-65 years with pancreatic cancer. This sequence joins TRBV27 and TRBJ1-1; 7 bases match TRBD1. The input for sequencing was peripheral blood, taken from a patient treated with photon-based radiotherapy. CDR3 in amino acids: CASTERRGGDTEAFF. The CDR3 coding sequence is TGTGCCAGCACCGAGCGCAGGGGGGGAGACACTGAAGCTTTCTTT.